This T cell receptor beta chain emerged from a study of glioma-infiltrating T cells (dated by TCRdb to the mid-2010s). For context, the study as a whole: The study sequenced TCR alpha- and beta-chain repertoires from glioma tissue, from non-neoplastic brain tissue and from matched peripheral blood mononuclear cells. To gauge divergence between tissue and blood T-cell populations, every tissue-infiltrating repertoire was compared against the peripheral blood repertoire from the same patient. Three low-grade glioma patients, roughly 8 primary glioblastoma patients, and three non-glioma patients who contributed non-neoplastic brain tissue made up the paired cohort. What the work shows at the level of the full study, not this receptor alone: VJ-independent divergence between tissue and blood was found to be below expectation in non-neoplastic patients but above expectation in all gliomas, particularly low-grade gliomas. Group comparisons rested on small numbers: three non-neoplastic, three low-grade glioma and several glioblastoma patients. Only a very small number of CDR3 sequences turned up in both tissue and blood, a result put down to high CDR3 diversity combined with limited sampling.

About this clonotype itself: Its target antigen remains unknown. A much larger clone sits a single nucleotide away, making a read error possible.

The iRepertoire nested amplicon-rescue multiplex PCR (arm-PCR) platform was used to amplify TCR alpha and beta CDR3 regions from RNA. One-step reverse transcription and amplification used about 90-450 ng of tissue mRNA or PBMC total RNA as input. Following bead purification, Illumina adapters were added through a secondary multiplex PCR, and the libraries were then gel-purified between 200 and 400 bp. The libraries contained internal 6-nucleotide barcodes that were used for demultiplexing. Sequencing of the libraries was done on an Illumina MiSeq using 2x220 or 2x250 nucleotide paired-end reads. Per the source publication's procedure: Paired reads were merged with FLASH 1.2.11 and aligned to the GRCh37 human genome with BWA-MEM before extracting TRA and TRB reads. For V and J assignment, an IMGT-derived reference of cassette sequences and CDR3 motifs that included pseudogenes was used. Three-frame translation of reads was performed, and productive CDR3s were defined as those with a C...FGXG motif and no stop codons. Unique combinations of V-J cassette pair and CDR3 amino acid sequence were defined as clonotypes. Reads were filtered by Hamming distance, thresholded by each sample's sequence error rate in mapped regions. The public reads were reanalyzed by TCRdb: fastp trimming at Q25, MiXCR alignment, in-frame beta chains only. Each entry is one CDR3 protein sequence, shown with its most common DNA and genes. The V and J calls were determined by TCRdb, not by the authors. The sample data list about 190,000 distinct CDR3 sequences, and about 31% of these were observed just once. Around 20% of the sample rests with the top ten.

Measured from the cysteine to the phenylalanine, the CDR3 is 13 residues long. Only CDR3 DNA remains: 39 bases, in frame from the first base. Per the germline V gene, ENHRY is the CDR1 and SYGVKD is the CDR2. This sequence uses TRBV10-3 and TRBJ2-7; a tentative D call is TRBD1 (5 bases match). Sequenced input: glioma tissue, nonneoplastic brain tissue, or PBMCs (not recorded which). This receptor was identified in a human donor with low-grade glioma or glioblastoma, undergoing nonglioma brain surgery, or in good health (not recorded which). The bases read TGTGCCATCAATGAGCGCCAGGGTGGCGAGCAGTACTTC. Translated, this gives CAINERQGGEQYF.